This T cell receptor beta chain was identified in a study of shared clonotypes between healthy human individuals. Generated by immunoSEQ multiplex PCR, the TCRdb table keeps only in-frame clones and is missing some. This table holds around 1.9 million clones, more than 85% found once. Naive CD8 cells, CD45RO-negative and positively selected for CCR7, excluded terminally differentiated effector memory CD45RA+ cells. Worth noting for this clone: Its antigen remains unidentified.

Study-wide results and limits: Generally, estimated richness proved larger in naive subsets than it did in memory subsets. Clonotype sharing across a few donors was observed for around 5% of naive CD4 clonotypes. A small donor pool kept down the genetic and exposure-history diversity that was represented.

The CDR3 covers 14 residues. V shed 7 bases, J shed 0 bases, and the junction held 3 bases outside the gene matches. Germline values: CDR1 PRHDT, CDR2 FYEKMQ (reference sequence). This sequence joins TRBV13 and TRBJ1-2; 9 bases fit TRBD1. The sequence was obtained from a man aged 18-30 years in good health. Some clones in this sample may be carry-over from other donors' samples. The specimen was naive CD8+ T cells from PBMCs. CDR3 in amino acids: CASTGDRANYGYTF. The CDR3, as DNA: TGTGCCAGCACCGGGGACAGGGCTAACTATGGCTACACCTTC.